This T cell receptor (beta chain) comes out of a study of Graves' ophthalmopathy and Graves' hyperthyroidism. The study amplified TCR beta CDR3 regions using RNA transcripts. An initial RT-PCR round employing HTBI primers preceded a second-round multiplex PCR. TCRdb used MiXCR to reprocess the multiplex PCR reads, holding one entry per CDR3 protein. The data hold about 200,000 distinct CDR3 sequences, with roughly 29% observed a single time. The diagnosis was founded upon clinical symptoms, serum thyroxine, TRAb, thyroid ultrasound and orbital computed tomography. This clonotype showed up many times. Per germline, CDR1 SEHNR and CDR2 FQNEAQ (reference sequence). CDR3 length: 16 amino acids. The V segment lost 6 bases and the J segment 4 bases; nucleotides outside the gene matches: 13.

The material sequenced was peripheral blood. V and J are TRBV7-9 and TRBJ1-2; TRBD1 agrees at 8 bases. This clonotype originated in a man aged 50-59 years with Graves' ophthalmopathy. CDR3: CASRIQGAGRPYGYTF. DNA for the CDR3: TGTGCCAGCAGGATCCAGGGGGCGGGGCGTCCCTATGGCTACACCTTC.